Following are 10 T cell receptor beta chains from one sample sequenced in a study of cytomegalovirus exposure and HLA in healthy donors. PCR involved 60 Vbeta and 13 Jbeta primers. Here immunoSEQ multiplex PCR was the method, and the copy in TCRdb shows in-frame clones only, minus some. The table includes some 150,000 clones, around three quarters detected once. The specimen sequenced was PBMCs. The receptors shown here come from a man in his forties in good health and CMV-seronegative.

The chain's CDR3 is CASSVQGSEQFF. CDR3 nucleotide sequence: TGTGCCAGCAGCGTACAGGGGAGTGAGCAGTTCTTC. The chain joins TRBV9 to TRBJ2-1; D may be TRBD1 (6 bases). CDR1 SGDLS and CDR2 YYNGEE come from the germline V gene. V lost 1 base and J lost 9, with 8 bases in between. The CDR3 has 12 amino acids.

V and J are TRBV6-1 and TRBJ2-7; TRBD1 might be the D (7 bases). V gave up 8 bases and J gave up 3 bases, with 14 bases separating them. The CDR3 totals 13 residues. Per the germline V gene, CDR1 is MNHNS and CDR2 is SASEGT. The CDR3 coding sequence is TGTGCCAGCGGGAACAGGGGAGGCTACGAGCAGTACTTC. Translating it yields CASGNRGGYEQYF.

The chain recombines TRBV28 with TRBJ2-5; 10 bases match TRBD1. V dropped 6 bases and J dropped 4; count of bases not matched to a gene: 11. Germline-derived CDR1 and CDR2 are MDHEN and SYDVKM. The CDR3 is made up of 16 amino acids. The chain's CDR3 is CASRPRDRGFGETQYF. CDR3 nucleotide sequence: TGTGCCAGCAGGCCCCGGGACAGGGGTTTCGGAGAGACCCAGTACTTC.

This sequence joins TRBV6-4 and TRBJ2-5; 7 bases line up with TRBD2. With V trimmed by 8 bases and J by 1 base, 13 bases remained unmatched. Per the germline V gene, CDR1 is MRHNA and CDR2 is SNTAGT. This CDR3 contains 16 residues. The CDR3 is CASFRMGGVGQETQYF. The DNA for the CDR3 is TGTGCCAGCTTCCGAATGGGGGGGGTTGGCCAAGAGACCCAGTACTTC.

The chain has TRBV5-1 and TRBJ2-3; 8 nucleotides agree with TRBD2. V was pared by 0 bases and J by 2 bases, with 17 bases of the junction left unmatched. The CDR3 contains 20 residues. Germline V gene data show CDR1 as SGHRS and CDR2 as YFSETQ. CDR3 amino acids: CASSLAGLAGGRSHTDTQYF. In nucleotides, the CDR3 is TGCGCCAGCAGCTTGGCCGGGCTGGCGGGGGGTCGGAGTCACACAGATACGCAGTATTTT.

This clone was seen a few times. V gene TRBV5-1 combines with J gene TRBJ2-1; the match to TRBD1 covers 9 bases. The CDR3 loop spans 16 amino acids. V gave up 5 bases and J gave up 3 bases; unmatched junction bases: 9. Germline values: CDR1 SGHRS, CDR2 YFSETQ. The CDR3 reads CASSWAGTGYYNEQFF. CDR3 coding DNA: TGCGCCAGCAGTTGGGCCGGGACAGGGTACTACAATGAGCAGTTCTTC.

The genes are TRBV5-1 and TRBJ2-7; TRBD1 agrees at 12 bases. Germline V gene lookup returns CDR1 SGHRS and CDR2 YFSETQ. Trimming took 0 bases from V and 3 from J; bases not matched to a gene: 7. The CDR3 is made up of 17 amino acids. CDR3 amino acids: CASSLGPRDRGHYEQYF. Written as DNA, the CDR3 is TGCGCCAGCAGCTTGGGGCCCCGGGACAGGGGGCACTACGAGCAGTACTTC. The complete variable domain, with remaining parts taken from reference TRBV5-1 and TRBJ2-7, reads KAGVTQTPRYLIKTRGQQVTLSCSPISGHRSVSWYQQTPGQGLQFLFEYFSETQRNKGNFPGRFSGRQFSNSRSEMNVSTLELGDSALYLCASSLGPRDRGHYEQYFGPGTRLTVT.

The chain couples TRBV4-3 to TRBJ2-7; D remains ambiguous. The CDR3 loop spans 14 amino acids. With 3 bases removed from V and 0 bases from J, the gap between germline ends came to 9 bases. CDR1 and CDR2 from the germline V gene are LGHNA and YSLEER. The CDR3 region is CASSHQRSSYEQYF. The CDR3 DNA reads TGCGCCAGCAGCCACCAGAGGTCCTCCTACGAGCAGTACTTC.

The chain combines TRBV4-3 with TRBJ1-4, with 7 nucleotides matching TRBD1. The CDR3 spans 15 residues. CDR1 and CDR2 (germline): LGHNA, YSLEER. The ends lost 1 base at V and 7 bases at J; junction bases unmatched: 6. Written as DNA, the CDR3 is TGCGCCAGCAGCCAAGTTCAGGGGGGCTCTGAAAAACTGTTTTTT. It is translated as CASSQVQGGSEKLFF.

This rearrangement joins TRBV4-1 to TRBJ1-4; 9 positions match TRBD1. CDR3 length: 14 residues. CDR1 is MGHRA, CDR2 YSYEKL, per germline. V lost 4 bases, J lost 8 bases, and 5 bases stayed unmatched. This chain's CDR3 is CASSRNRGQEKLFF. The CDR3 nucleotides read TGCGCCAGCAGCCGGAACAGGGGGCAGGAAAAACTGTTTTTT.